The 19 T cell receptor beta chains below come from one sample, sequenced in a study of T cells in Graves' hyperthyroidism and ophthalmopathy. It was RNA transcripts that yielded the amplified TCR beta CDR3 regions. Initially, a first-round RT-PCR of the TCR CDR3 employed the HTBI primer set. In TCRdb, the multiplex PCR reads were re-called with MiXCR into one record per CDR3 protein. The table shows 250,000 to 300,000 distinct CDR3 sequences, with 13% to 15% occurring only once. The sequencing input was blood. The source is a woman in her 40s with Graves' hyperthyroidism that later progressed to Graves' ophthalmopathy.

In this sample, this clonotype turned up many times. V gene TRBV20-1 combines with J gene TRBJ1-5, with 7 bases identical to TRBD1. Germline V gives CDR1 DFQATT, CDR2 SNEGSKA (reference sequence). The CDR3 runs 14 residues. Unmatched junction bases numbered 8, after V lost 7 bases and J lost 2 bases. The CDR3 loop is CSVGQASGNQPQHF. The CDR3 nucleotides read TGCAGTGTAGGACAGGCAAGCGGCAATCAGCCCCAGCATTTT.

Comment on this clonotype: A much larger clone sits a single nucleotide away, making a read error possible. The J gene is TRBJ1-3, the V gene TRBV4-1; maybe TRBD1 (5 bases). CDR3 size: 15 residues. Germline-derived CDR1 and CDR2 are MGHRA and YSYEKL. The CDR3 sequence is CASSQGQFSGNTTYF. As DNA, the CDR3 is TGCGCCAGCAGCCAAGGACAGTTCTCTGGAAACACCACATATTTT.

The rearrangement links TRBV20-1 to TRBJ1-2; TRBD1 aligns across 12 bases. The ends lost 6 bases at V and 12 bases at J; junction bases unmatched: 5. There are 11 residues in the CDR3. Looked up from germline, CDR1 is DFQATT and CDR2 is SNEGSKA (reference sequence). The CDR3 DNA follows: TGCAGTGCCACCCGGGACAGGGGGCACACCTTC. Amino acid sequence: CSATRDRGHTF.

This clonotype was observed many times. CDR3 DNA: TGTGCCAGCAGCTTCTTTCGTGGGGGATACCAAGAGACCCAGTACTTC. This codes for CASSFFRGGYQETQYF. The chain couples TRBV7-9 to TRBJ2-5; D tentatively reads TRBD1 or TRBD2 (5 bases each). Germline V lookup: CDR1 SEHNR, CDR2 FQNEAQ (reference sequence). CDR3 length equals 16 residues. V was clipped by 3 bases and J by 0 bases, with 14 bases between them.

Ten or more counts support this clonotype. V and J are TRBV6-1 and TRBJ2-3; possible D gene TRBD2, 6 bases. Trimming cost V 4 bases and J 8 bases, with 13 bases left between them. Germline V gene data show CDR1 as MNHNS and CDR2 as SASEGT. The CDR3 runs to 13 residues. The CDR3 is CASSGGTGSTQYF. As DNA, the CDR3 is TGTGCCAGCAGTGGGGGGACTGGGAGTACGCAGTATTTT.

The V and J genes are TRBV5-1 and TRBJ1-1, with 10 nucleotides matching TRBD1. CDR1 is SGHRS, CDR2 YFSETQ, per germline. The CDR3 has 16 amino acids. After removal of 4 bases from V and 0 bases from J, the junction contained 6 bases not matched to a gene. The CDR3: CASSLDRGRMNTEAFF. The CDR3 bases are TGCGCCAGCAGCCTGGACAGGGGGAGGATGAACACTGAAGCTTTCTTT.

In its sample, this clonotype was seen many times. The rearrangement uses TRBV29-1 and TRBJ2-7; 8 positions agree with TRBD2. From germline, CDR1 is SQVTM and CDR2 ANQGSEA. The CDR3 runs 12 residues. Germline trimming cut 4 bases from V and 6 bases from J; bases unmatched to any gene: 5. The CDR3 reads CSVGQAGVEQYF. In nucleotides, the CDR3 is TGCAGCGTTGGGCAAGCGGGAGTCGAGCAGTACTTC.

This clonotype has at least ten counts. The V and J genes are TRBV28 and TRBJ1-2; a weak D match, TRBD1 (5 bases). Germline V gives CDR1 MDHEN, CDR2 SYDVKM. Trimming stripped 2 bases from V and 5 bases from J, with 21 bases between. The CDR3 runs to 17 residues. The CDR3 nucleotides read TGTGCCAGCAGTTTAAGTGGTCGAACCCCGGGGGGTTATGGCTACACCTTC. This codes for CASSLSGRTPGGYGYTF.

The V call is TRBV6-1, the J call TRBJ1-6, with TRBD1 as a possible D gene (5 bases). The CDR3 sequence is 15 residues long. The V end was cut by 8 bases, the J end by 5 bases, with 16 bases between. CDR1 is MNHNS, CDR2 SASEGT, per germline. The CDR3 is CASARFAGDNSPLHF. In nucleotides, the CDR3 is TGTGCCAGCGCCAGGTTCGCGGGGGATAATTCACCCCTCCACTTT.

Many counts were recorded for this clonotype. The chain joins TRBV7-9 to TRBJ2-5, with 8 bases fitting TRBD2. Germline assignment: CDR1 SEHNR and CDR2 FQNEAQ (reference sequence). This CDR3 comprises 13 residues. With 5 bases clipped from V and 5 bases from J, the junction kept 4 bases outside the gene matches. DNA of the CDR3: TGTGCCAGCAGCCACCGACTAGCGGAGACCCAGTACTTC. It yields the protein CASSHRLAETQYF.

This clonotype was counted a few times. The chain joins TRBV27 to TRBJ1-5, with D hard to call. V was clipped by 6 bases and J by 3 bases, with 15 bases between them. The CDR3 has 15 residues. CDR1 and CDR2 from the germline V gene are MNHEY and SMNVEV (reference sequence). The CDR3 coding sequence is TGTGCCAGCAGGCCCCCCGGGAGAACCAATCAGCCCCAGCATTTT. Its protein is CASRPPGRTNQPQHF.

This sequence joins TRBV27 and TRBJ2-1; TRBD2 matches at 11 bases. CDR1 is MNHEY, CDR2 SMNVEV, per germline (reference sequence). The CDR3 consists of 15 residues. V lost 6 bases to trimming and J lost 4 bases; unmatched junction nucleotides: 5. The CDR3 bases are TGTGCCAGCAGCCGACTAGCGGGATTTTACAATGAGCAGTTCTTC. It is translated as CASSRLAGFYNEQFF.

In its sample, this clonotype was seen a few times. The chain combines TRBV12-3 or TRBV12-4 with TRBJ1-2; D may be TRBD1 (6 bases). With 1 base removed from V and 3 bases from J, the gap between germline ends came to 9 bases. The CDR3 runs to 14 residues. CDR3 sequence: CASSLGRGDYGYTF. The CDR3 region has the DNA TGTGCCAGCAGTTTAGGCAGGGGTGACTATGGCTACACCTTC.

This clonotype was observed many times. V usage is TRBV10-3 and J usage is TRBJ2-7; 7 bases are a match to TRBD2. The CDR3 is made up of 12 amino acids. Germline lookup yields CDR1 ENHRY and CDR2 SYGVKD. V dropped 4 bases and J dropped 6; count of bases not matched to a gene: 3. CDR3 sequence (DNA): TGTGCCATCAGTGCGTCTAGCGGCGAGCAGTACTTC. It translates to CAISASSGEQYF.

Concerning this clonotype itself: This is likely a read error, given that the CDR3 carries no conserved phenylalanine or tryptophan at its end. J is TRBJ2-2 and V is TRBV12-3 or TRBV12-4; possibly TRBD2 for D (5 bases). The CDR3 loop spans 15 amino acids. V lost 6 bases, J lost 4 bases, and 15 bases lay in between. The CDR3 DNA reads TGTGCCAGCAGCATACATTCTCGGGGCACCGGGGAGCTGTTTCTT. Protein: CASSIHSRGTGELFL.

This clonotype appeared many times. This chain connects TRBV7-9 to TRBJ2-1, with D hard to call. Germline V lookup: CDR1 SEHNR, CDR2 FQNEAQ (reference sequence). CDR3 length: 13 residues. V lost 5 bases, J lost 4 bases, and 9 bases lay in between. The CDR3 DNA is TGTGCCAGCAGCGAGACTCGATACAATGAGCAGTTCTTC. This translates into CASSETRYNEQFF.

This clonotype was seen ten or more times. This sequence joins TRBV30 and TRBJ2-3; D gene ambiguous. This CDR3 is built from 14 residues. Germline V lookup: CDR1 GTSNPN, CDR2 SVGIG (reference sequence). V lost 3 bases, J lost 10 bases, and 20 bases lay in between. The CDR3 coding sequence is TGTGCCTGGAGGGCGCTATTTGGCCGTCATGCGCAGTATTTT. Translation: CAWRALFGRHAQYF.

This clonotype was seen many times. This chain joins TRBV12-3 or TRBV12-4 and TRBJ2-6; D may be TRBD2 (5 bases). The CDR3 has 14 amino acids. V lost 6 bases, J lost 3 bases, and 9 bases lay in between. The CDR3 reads CASSRGSGANVLTF. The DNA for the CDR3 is TGTGCCAGCAGCCGGGGTAGTGGGGCCAACGTCCTGACTTTC.

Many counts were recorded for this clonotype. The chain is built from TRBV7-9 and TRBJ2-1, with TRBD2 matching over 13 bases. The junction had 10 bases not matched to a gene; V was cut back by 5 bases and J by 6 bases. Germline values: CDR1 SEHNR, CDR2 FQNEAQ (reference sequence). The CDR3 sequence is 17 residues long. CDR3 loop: CASSKLGLAGYSNEQFF. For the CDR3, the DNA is TGTGCCAGCAGCAAATTGGGACTAGCGGGATATAGCAATGAGCAGTTCTTC. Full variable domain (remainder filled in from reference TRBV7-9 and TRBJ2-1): DTGVSQNPRHKITKRGQNVTFRCDPISEHNRLYWYRQTLGQGPEFLTYFQNEAQLEKSRLLSDRFSAERPKGSFSTLEIQRTEQGDSAMYLCASSKLGLAGYSNEQFFGPGTRLTVL.